These T cell receptor beta chains were read from a single sample in a study of blood T cell repertoires in COVID-19. Here immunoSEQ multiplex PCR was the method, and the copy in TCRdb shows in-frame clones only, minus some. The table records roughly 160,000 clones, around 90% of them present only once. Material: peripheral blood. The source of these receptors is a man between 18 and 35 years old with COVID-19, enrolled during active disease. CDR3s include the opening cysteine and the closing phenylalanine or tryptophan. A D gene is named only where the DNA matches it firmly. Rows may omit the clone size; those that give it use once, few, many or a size class.

TRBD1,TRBJ1-4,.,TRBV28,TGTGCCAGCAGTTCCTGGTCCCGGGACAGTAATGAAAAACTGCTTTTT,CASSSWSRDSNEKLLF
.,TRBJ2-5,.,TRBV6-2/TRBV6-3,TGTGCCAGCAGTGACCTGACACGGGAGACCCAGTACTTC,CASSDLTRETQYF
TRBD2,TRBJ2-5,.,TRBV28,TGTGCCAGCAGTACTCTCTCGGGGTTCGGACTAGCGGGAGGGGATCAAGAGACCCAGTACTTC,CASSTLSGFGLAGGDQETQYF
TRBD1,TRBJ2-7,.,TRBV10-3,TGTGCCGTCCAGACAGGGAAAGGCTACGAGCAGTACTTC,CAVQTGKGYEQYF
.,TRBJ1-3,once,TRBV12-5,TGTGCTAGTGGTTCCGCCCCCGACAGAGCGCGAGGAGACACCATATATTTT,CASGSAPDRARGDTIYF
TRBD2,TRBJ2-3,.,TRBV5-1,TGCGCCAGCAGCTTGTCACTAGCGGGACCAGATACGCAGTATTTT,CASSLSLAGPDTQYF
TRBD1,TRBJ2-2,.,TRBV28,TGTGCCAGCAGGTCGAGGGGGCAGAACACCGGGGAGCTGTTTTTT,CASRSRGQNTGELFF
.,TRBJ2-1,.,TRBV4-3,TGCGCCAGCAGCCAAGGGAGGGCAGTAAACAATGAGCAGTTCTTC,CASSQGRAVNNEQFF
TRBD1,TRBJ1-2,.,TRBV5-5,TGTGCCAGCAGCCAGGGACAGGGGGGGAACTATGGCTACACCTTC,CASSQGQGGNYGYTF
.,TRBJ2-3,.,TRBV5-1,TGCGCCAGCAGGGGGCTTAGCACAGATACGCAGTATTTT,CASRGLSTDTQYF
TRBD2,TRBJ2-1,.,TRBV11-2,TGTGCCAGCAGCTTAGTTGGGACTAGCTGGGCCAATGAGCAGTTCTTC,CASSLVGTSWANEQFF
.,TRBJ2-7,.,TRBV5-1,TGCGCCAGCAGCTTGTCCGGGGAGATGTACGAGCAGTACTTC,CASSLSGEMYEQYF
TRBD2,TRBJ2-7,.,TRBV6-2/TRBV6-3,TGTGCCAGCAGTTACTCCGCAACTAGCGGGAGGGCCTCCTACGAGCAGTACTTC,CASSYSATSGRASYEQYF
TRBD2,TRBJ2-4,.,TRBV4-2,TGTGCCAGCAGCCAGGTTGGACTAGCGTTCGACATTCAGTACTTC,CASSQVGLAFDIQYF
.,TRBJ1-1,.,TRBV30,TGTGCCTGGAGTGTACGGTACGAAGCTTTCTTT,CAWSVRYEAFF
TRBD1,TRBJ1-5,.,TRBV3-1/TRBV3-2,TGTGCCAGCAGCCAGGGGGACAGCCAGCCCCAGCATTTT,CASSQGDSQPQHF
.,TRBJ2-2,.,TRBV25-1,TGTGCCAGCAGAGAACAGGGTGCCGGGGAGCTGTTTTTT,CASREQGAGELFF
.,TRBJ2-7,.,TRBV11-2,TGTGCCAGCAGCGGACTCAGGAGAAAGACCTACGAGCAGTACTTC,CASSGLRRKTYEQYF
TRBD1,TRBJ1-1,.,TRBV20-1,TGCAGTGCTAGTAGAGACTTCACAGGGGCCACTGAAGCTTTCTTT,CSASRDFTGATEAFF
TRBD2,TRBJ2-1,.,TRBV6-4,TGTGCCAGCAGTTTCAGGCCAGCGGGACCCTACAATGAGCAGTTCTTC,CASSFRPAGPYNEQFF
TRBD1,TRBJ2-7,.,TRBV7-9,TGTGCCAGCAGCTTAACAGAGACAGGGTCCTACGAGCAGTACTTC,CASSLTETGSYEQYF
.,TRBJ1-5,once,TRBV3-1/TRBV3-2,TGTGCCAGCAGCCAAGATAGGCGGTACAATCAGCCCCAGCATTTT,CASSQDRRYNQPQHF
TRBD2,TRBJ2-7,once,TRBV29-1,TGCAGCGCCAAGGGACTAGCGGCTTACGAGCAGTACTTC,CSAKGLAAYEQYF
.,TRBJ2-3,.,TRBV25-1,TGTGCCAGCACTTCTCTAGAGGTGGAGGCAGATACGCAGTATTTT,CASTSLEVEADTQYF
TRBD1,TRBJ1-2,.,TRBV6-4,TGTGCCAGCCGAGAACAGGGGGCGCCTAACTATGGCTACACCTTC,CASREQGAPNYGYTF
.,TRBJ1-1,.,TRBV9,TGTGCCAGCAGCGTCCCCCCGACAGATAACACTGAAGCTTTCTTT,CASSVPPTDNTEAFF
.,TRBJ1-3,.,TRBV30,TGTGCCTCAGCTCCTGGGGGGAACACCATATATTTT,CASAPGGNTIYF
TRBD1,TRBJ2-1,few,TRBV9,TGTGCCAGCAGCTGGGACGACAGGGGACCAAACAATGAGCAGTTCTTC,CASSWDDRGPNNEQFF
TRBD2,TRBJ2-1,.,TRBV4-1,TGCGCCAGCAGCCAAGCCCGGGGGGCTAGCGGGAGATGGAATGAGCAGTTCTTC,CASSQARGASGRWNEQFF
TRBD1,TRBJ1-4,.,TRBV5-1,TGCGCCAGCAGCCCGAGACAGGGCGGTGAGAAACTGCTTTTT,CASSPRQGGEKLLF
.,TRBJ1-2,.,TRBV4-3,TGCGCCAGCAGCCAAGGGGCACAAGCTAACTATGGCTACACCTTC,CASSQGAQANYGYTF
TRBD2,TRBJ2-1,.,TRBV5-1,TGCGCCAGCAGCTCCAACGGGAGGGACGGTGAGCAGTTCTTC,CASSSNGRDGEQFF
TRBD2,TRBJ2-2,.,TRBV18,TGTGCCAGCTCACCAGGTAGCGGGGCCATGGCGAACACCGGGGAGCTGTTTTTT,CASSPGSGAMANTGELFF
.,TRBJ1-5,.,TRBV28,TGTGCCAGCAGTTCCTCCTCAGGATACAATCAGCCCCAGCATTTT,CASSSSSGYNQPQHF
.,TRBJ1-2,.,TRBV5-5,TGTGCCAGCAGCCCCCTAGGGGAACTCTATGGCTACACCTTC,CASSPLGELYGYTF
TRBD1,TRBJ1-2,once,TRBV4-1,TGCGCCAGCAGCCCGGGACAGGGGGCAGGCTATGGCTACACCTTC,CASSPGQGAGYGYTF
.,TRBJ2-2,.,TRBV14,TGTGCCAGCAGCCAAGAGCAAGATAGGCTGTTTTTT,CASSQEQDRLFF
.,TRBJ2-1,.,TRBV29-1,TGCAGCGTCGCCTCAGAGGAGGACTACAATGAGCAGTTCTTC,CSVASEEDYNEQFF
TRBD2,TRBJ2-1,.,TRBV15,TGTGCCACCAGCAGAGCTAGCGGGAACTACAATGAGCAGTTCTTC,CATSRASGNYNEQFF
TRBD1,TRBJ2-1,.,TRBV7-9,TGTGCCAGCAGCAAGACAGGGAACTTCAACAATGAGCAGTTCTTC,CASSKTGNFNNEQFF
.,TRBJ2-7,.,TRBV6-5,TGTGCCAGCAGTTACCCGGGGTCGTACTCCTACGAGCAGTACTTC,CASSYPGSYSYEQYF
.,TRBJ1-4,.,TRBV28,TGTGCCAGCAAAAGTGGGGGGGATAATGAAAAACTGCTTTTT,CASKSGGDNEKLLF
.,TRBJ2-1,.,TRBV4-3,TGCGCCAGCAGCCAAGCCCTCGGAGGTATGAATGAGCAGTTCTTC,CASSQALGGMNEQFF
.,TRBJ2-1,.,TRBV4-1,TGCGCCAGCAGCCCCCCTCTGCGGGTGTCCTACAATGAGCAGTTCTTC,CASSPPLRVSYNEQFF
TRBD1,TRBJ1-2,.,TRBV28,TGTGCCAGCAGTTCGGAGGCGGGACAGGATAAAGTGAACTATGGCTACACCTTC,CASSSEAGQDKVNYGYTF
.,TRBJ2-7,.,TRBV12-3/TRBV12-4,TGTGCCAGCAGTTACGGACTGCCCTACGAGCAGTACTTC,CASSYGLPYEQYF
.,TRBJ2-2,.,TRBV6-5,TGTGCCAGCAGTTACTCGAACAGGATGGCCGGGGAGCTGTTTTTT,CASSYSNRMAGELFF
.,TRBJ2-7,.,TRBV10-2,TGCGCCACCCAGACAGAATTGACCTACGAGCAGTACTTC,CATQTELTYEQYF
.,TRBJ2-7,.,TRBV10-3,TGTGCCATCACACGGGAGTTCGGGCCTGGGGGAGCCTACGAGCAGTACTTC,CAITREFGPGGAYEQYF
TRBD1,TRBJ2-7,.,TRBV9,TGTGCCAGCAGCCCTAGTAGGGGGCAGGGGCAGTCTTCTGAGCAGTACTTC,CASSPSRGQGQSSEQYF
.,TRBJ2-5,.,TRBV28,TGTGCCAGCAGTTTATTGGCGGGTCCGGTAGCGGAGACCCAGTACTTC,CASSLLAGPVAETQYF
TRBD1,TRBJ2-7,.,TRBV5-4,TGTGCCACCAAAAGGGACAGGGGGACCTACGAGCAGTACTTC,CATKRDRGTYEQYF
TRBD2,TRBJ2-7,.,TRBV6-5,TGTGCCAGCAGTTCGGGACTAGCGGGCACCTACGAGCAGTACTTC,CASSSGLAGTYEQYF